A single sample gave rise to the 10 T cell receptor beta chains below, sequenced in a study of T cells in Graves' hyperthyroidism and ophthalmopathy. TCR beta CDR3 regions were amplified from RNA. A set of HTBI primers served as the primers for a first-round RT-PCR of the TCR CDR3. TCRdb processed the multiplex PCR reads anew with MiXCR; each CDR3 protein has one entry. The table lists about 840,000 distinct CDR3 sequences, around 38% of them singletons. What was sequenced was blood. Every receptor here comes from a man in his late teens or twenties with Graves' hyperthyroidism.

In regard to this clonotype: One end of the junction varies from germline; a read error may be responsible. The V call is TRBV29-1, the J call TRBJ1-2, with D possibly matching TRBD1 (5 bases). This CDR3 comprises 13 residues. Germline values: CDR1 SQVTM, CDR2 ANQGSEA. In DNA, the CDR3 is TGCAGCGTAAGGACGTCACCCGGGGCGGGAGAATCCTTC. Amino acid sequence: CSVRTSPGAGESF.

The chain is built from TRBV7-9 and TRBJ2-7; 12 bases map to TRBD2. In germline, CDR1 is SEHNR, CDR2 FQNEAQ (reference sequence). This CDR3 is 15 amino acids long. V trimming: 6 bases; J trimming: 5 bases; junction bases outside the gene matches: 8. The CDR3 region has the DNA TGTGCCAGCAGACAGTGGACTAGCGGGAACGACGAGCAGTACTTC. It translates to CASRQWTSGNDEQYF.

The V call is TRBV20-1, the J call TRBJ1-1; weak D call: TRBD1 (6 bases). V gave up 5 bases and J gave up 0 bases, with 13 bases separating them. The CDR3 extends over 14 amino acids. In germline, CDR1 is DFQATT, CDR2 SNEGSKA (reference sequence). The CDR3 loop reads CSAAPGTLNTEAFF. Written as DNA, the CDR3 is TGCAGTGCTGCACCCGGGACATTGAACACTGAAGCTTTCTTT.

This sequence joins TRBV7-9 and TRBJ2-5; D call uncertain. This CDR3 is 15 amino acids long. V was shortened by 1 base and J by 4 bases, with 13 bases between the two germline ends. Germline-derived CDR1 and CDR2 are SEHNR and FQNEAQ (reference sequence). The CDR3: CASSLETLGRETQYF. CDR3 sequence (DNA): TGTGCCAGCAGCTTAGAAACCCTCGGGCGAGAGACCCAGTACTTC.

This clonotype was recorded at least ten times. The chain couples TRBV20-1 to TRBJ2-5, with D unresolved. V was shortened by 2 bases and J by 7 bases, with 14 bases between the two germline ends. Looked up from germline, CDR1 is DFQATT and CDR2 is SNEGSKA (reference sequence). The CDR3 totals 13 residues. In nucleotides, the CDR3 is TGCAGTGCTAGACTTCGTGGAATGGGGACCCAGTACTTC. It yields the protein CSARLRGMGTQYF.

This clonotype was seen once. This chain joins TRBV29-1 and TRBJ2-7; the D gene is possibly TRBD2 (5 bases). V was shortened by 6 bases and J by 0 bases, with 12 bases between the two germline ends. Per the germline V gene, CDR1 is SQVTM and CDR2 is ANQGSEA. The CDR3 has 13 amino acids. The CDR3 here is CSVADGVSYEQYF. The CDR3 nucleotides are TGCAGCGTAGCTGACGGGGTCTCCTACGAGCAGTACTTC.

This clonotype was detected only once. This may be a read error: a much more frequent sequence differs by one nucleotide. This chain uses TRBV7-3 with TRBJ1-6; 7 positions match TRBD1. The germline CDR1 and CDR2 sequences are SGHTA and FQGTGA. This CDR3 is built from 13 residues. CDR3 nucleotides: TGTGCCGGCAGCTGGGACAGTAATTCACCCCTCCACTTT. This sequence encodes CAGSWDSNSPLHF.

A note on this clonotype: Just one base apart from a much larger clone, this may be a read error. The conserved phenylalanine or tryptophan normally closing the CDR3 is absent here, so this likely arose from a read error. The V call is TRBV9, the J call TRBJ2-5; D might be TRBD1 (6 bases). Germline lookup yields CDR1 SGDLS and CDR2 YYNGEE. The CDR3 totals 16 residues. Between the trimmed V and J ends, which lost 4 bases and 2 bases, there was a span of 18 bases. CDR3 sequence: CASSRSRGHQQETQYC. The CDR3 nucleotides read TGTGCCAGCAGCCGTAGTCGGGGACACCAACAAGAGACCCAGTACTGC.

The chain combines TRBV7-8 with TRBJ1-5; 8 bases are shared with TRBD1. The CDR3 is 17 residues long. The V and J ends lost 4 bases and 1 base, in that order; junction bases with no gene match: 9. Per the germline V gene, CDR1 is SGHVS and CDR2 is FQNEAQ. CDR3 sequence reads: CASSWNPDRGSNQPQHF. In nucleotides, the CDR3 is TGTGCCAGCAGCTGGAACCCAGACAGGGGAAGCAATCAGCCCCAGCATTTT. Supplemented by reference TRBV7-8 and TRBJ1-5, the full variable domain reads GAGVSQSPRYKVAKRGQDVALRCDPISGHVSLFWYQQALGQGPEFLTYFQNEAQLDKSGLPSDRFFAERPEGSVSTLKIQRTQQEDSAVYLCASSWNPDRGSNQPQHFGDGTRLSIL.

This clonotype has only a few counts. V usage is TRBV20-1 and J usage is TRBJ1-2; D remains unclear. Trimming shortened V by 3 bases and J by 1 base, and 9 bases separated the two germline ends. Germline CDR1 DFQATT, CDR2 SNEGSKA (reference sequence). This CDR3 region has 13 residues. CDR3: CSASSLINYGYTF. In DNA, the CDR3 is TGCAGTGCTAGTAGTCTTATTAACTATGGCTACACCTTC.